What follows are 12 T cell receptor beta chains derived from one specimen sequenced in a study of molecular identifiers for immune sequencing clone quantification. TCRdb reprocessed the PCR reads with MiXCR, giving one entry per CDR3 protein. Here the sample spans roughly 24,000 distinct CDR3 sequences, roughly a sixth being singletons. The sequenced sample was naive CD8+ T cells from blood, with Jurkat cell RNA spiked in. Subset denoted: FACS-sorted CD8+CD4-CCR7+CD45RA+ naive T cells. These receptors all come from a human donor in good health. Some libraries in this study had Jurkat cell RNA spiked in.

In this sample, this clonotype turned up many times. The J gene is TRBJ2-7, the V gene TRBV20-1; D gene ambiguous. The CDR3 length is 15 residues. The germline CDR1 and CDR2 sequences are DFQATT and SNEGSKA (reference sequence). V was pared by 2 bases and J by 3 bases, with 17 bases between. The CDR3 protein is CSARSRQGKGYEQYF. In DNA, the CDR3 is TGCAGTGCTAGATCACGACAAGGGAAGGGCTACGAGCAGTACTTC.

This clonotype occurred many times. This chain uses TRBV7-9 with TRBJ2-1; TRBD1 agrees at 8 bases. Trimming took 5 bases from V and 4 from J; bases not matched to a gene: 4. Germline CDR1 reads SEHNR; CDR2 reads FQNEAQ (reference sequence). The CDR3 consists of 14 residues. The CDR3 DNA follows: TGTGCCAGCAGCACACGGGACAGGTACAATGAGCAGTTCTTC. This codes for CASSTRDRYNEQFF.

This clonotype has a count of ten or more. The chain uses TRBV19 and TRBJ1-1; D call uncertain. The V end lost 7 bases, the J end lost 8 bases, and 11 bases lay between the germline ends. The germline gives CDR1 LNHDA, CDR2 SQIVND (reference sequence). This CDR3 has 11 residues. The CDR3 region has the DNA TGTGCCAGTACCTCTATCGGGGAAGCTTTCTTT. This sequence encodes CASTSIGEAFF. Full variable domain (outside the CDR3, taken from reference TRBV19 and TRBJ1-1): DGGITQSPKYLFRKEGQNVTLSCEQNLNHDAMYWYRQDPGQGLRLIYYSQIVNDFQKGDIAEGYSVSREKKESFPLTVTSAQKNPTAFYLCASTSIGEAFFGQGTRLTVV.

This clonotype was seen repeatedly, ten times or more. The genes are TRBV19 and TRBJ1-1; no definite D call. This CDR3 contains 14 residues. Trimming shortened V by 3 bases and J by 1 base, and 9 bases separated the two germline ends. CDR1 is LNHDA, CDR2 SQIVND, per germline (reference sequence). CDR3 sequence: CASSMRARNTEAFF. The DNA for the CDR3 is TGTGCCAGTAGTATGAGAGCCCGGAACACTGAAGCTTTCTTT. Filled out from reference TRBV19 and TRBJ1-1, the complete variable domain reads DGGITQSPKYLFRKEGQNVTLSCEQNLNHDAMYWYRQDPGQGLRLIYYSQIVNDFQKGDIAEGYSVSREKKESFPLTVTSAQKNPTAFYLCASSMRARNTEAFFGQGTRLTVV.

In its sample, this clonotype was seen many times. The chain has TRBV7-9 and TRBJ2-1; D is unclear. Germline V gene sequence: CDR1 SEHNR, CDR2 FQNEAQ (reference sequence). V was pared by 0 bases and J by 7 bases, with 10 bases between. This CDR3 region has 14 residues. The CDR3 sequence is CASSLATQPNEQFF. The CDR3 DNA reads TGTGCCAGCAGCTTAGCGACACAACCTAATGAGCAGTTCTTC.

This clonotype was picked up many times. The rearrangement links TRBV4-3 to TRBJ2-1; D is undetermined. CDR3 length: 17 amino acids. Per germline, CDR1 LGHNA and CDR2 YSLEER. Trimming pared 0 bases from V and 4 bases from J, leaving 16 bases between. The chain's CDR3 is CASSQDMQTAVYNEQFF. CDR3 sequence (DNA): TGCGCCAGCAGCCAAGATATGCAGACTGCGGTGTACAATGAGCAGTTCTTC.

In its sample, this clonotype ranks as medium-sized. The V and J genes are TRBV4-3 and TRBJ2-1, with 7 positions matching TRBD2. Losses at the gene ends were 1 base for V and 12 bases for J; bases not matched to a gene: 15. The length of the CDR3 is 16 residues. Germline V gene data show CDR1 as LGHNA and CDR2 as YSLEER. CDR3 region: CASSQGWLAVDEGQFF. CDR3 DNA: TGCGCCAGCAGCCAAGGGTGGCTAGCGGTAGACGAGGGGCAGTTCTTC.

The chain joins TRBV7-9 to TRBJ2-1, with D uncertain. The CDR3 contains 12 residues. Germline V lookup: CDR1 SEHNR, CDR2 FQNEAQ (reference sequence). Trimming stripped 2 bases from V and 9 bases from J, with 8 bases between. The CDR3 bases are TGTGCCAGCAGCTTATGGTCCGGTGAGCAGTTCTTC. Translating it yields CASSLWSGEQFF.

The chain is built from TRBV5-1 and TRBJ2-7; 11 nucleotides line up with TRBD2. Germline CDR1 SGHRS, CDR2 YFSETQ. CDR3 length equals 13 residues. With 7 bases clipped from V and 5 bases from J, the junction kept 5 bases outside the gene matches. CDR3 DNA: TGCGCCAGCCGACTAGCGGGGCTGAACGAGCAGTACTTC. It yields the protein CASRLAGLNEQYF.

The chain recombines TRBV10-3 with TRBJ2-7; 7 positions agree with TRBD1. V trimming: 8 bases; J trimming: 5 bases; junction bases outside the gene matches: 12. Looked up from germline, CDR1 is ENHRY and CDR2 is SYGVKD. The CDR3 consists of 14 residues. CDR3 nucleotide sequence: TGTGCCATCTCTACCGGGACAGAGCAGGACGAGCAGTACTTC. It codes for CAISTGTEQDEQYF.

This clonotype was seen many times. The rearrangement joins TRBV4-1 to TRBJ2-3; D ambiguous. CDR3 length: 14 amino acids. Germline V lookup: CDR1 MGHRA, CDR2 YSYEKL. V was trimmed by 0 bases and J by 6 bases, leaving 10 bases between them. The CDR3 region has the DNA TGCGCCAGCAGCCAAGAGCCCCAGGCTGATACGCAGTATTTT. Translating gives CASSQEPQADTQYF.

Note on this clonotype: Being one base from a much bigger clone, this may be a read error. This sequence joins TRBV11-1 and TRBJ2-7; D is uncertain. CDR3 length: 15 residues. Germline V gives CDR1 SGHAT, CDR2 FQDESV (reference sequence). Deletions cut 3 bases from V and 3 bases from J, with 15 bases between. CDR3: CASSFRRRSSYEQYF. The CDR3 nucleotides read TGTGCCAGCAGCTTTCGCAGAAGGTCGAGCTACGAGCAGTACTTC.